These 3 T cell receptor beta chains were all obtained from the same sample, sequenced in a study of cytomegalovirus exposure and HLA in healthy donors. The PCR employed 60 Vbeta primers together with 13 Jbeta primers. The repertoire was sequenced with immunoSEQ multiplex PCR; TCRdb's copy has only in-frame clones and lacks some. The sample shows about 160,000 clones, roughly 80% of them seen only once. Sequences were obtained from PBMCs. Source of these receptors: a man between 25 and 39 years old in good health and CMV-seronegative.

This chain joins TRBV28 and TRBJ1-4; D remains unclear. Trimming took off 1 base at V and 4 bases at J, with 7 bases between the two ends. The CDR3 is made up of 14 amino acids. Germline CDR1 reads MDHEN; CDR2 reads SYDVKM. For the CDR3, the DNA is TGTGCCAGCAGTTTATCCGGACTTAATGAAAAACTGTTTTTT. Its translation: CASSLSGLNEKLFF.

The chain carries TRBV27 and TRBJ2-3; D call uncertain. V was trimmed by 4 bases and J by 0 bases, leaving 8 bases between them. The CDR3 is made up of 14 amino acids. Germline V gene sequence: CDR1 MNHEY, CDR2 SMNVEV (reference sequence). The CDR3 DNA is TGTGCCAGCAGTTCCCTCGTGAGCACAGATACGCAGTATTTT. The encoded protein is CASSSLVSTDTQYF.

V usage is TRBV5-1 and J usage is TRBJ2-5, with a possible D match to TRBD1 (5 bases). The ends were cut back, 2 bases at V and 0 bases at J, with 11 bases in the middle. Germline CDR1 reads SGHRS; CDR2 reads YFSETQ. The length of the CDR3 is 15 residues. This chain's CDR3 is CASSLIPTDQETQYF. The DNA for the CDR3 is TGCGCCAGCAGCTTAATTCCGACAGACCAAGAGACCCAGTACTTC.